Listed below are T cell receptor beta chains from one sample, sequenced in a study of OX40 agonist ivuxolimab in advanced cancers. Libraries were prepared by immunoSEQ multiplex PCR; TCRdb keeps only in-frame clonotypes and omits some of them. The data show more than 80,000 clones, with 85% to 90% seen just once and around 1.8% held by the top ten. The sequencing used CD4+ or CD8+ T cells sorted from blood, collected in a trial of the OX40 agonist ivuxolimab. Receptors originate from an adult with an advanced solid tumor such as melanoma, head and neck, liver or kidney cancer. CDR3s include the opening cysteine and the closing phenylalanine or tryptophan. D genes are given only for firm matches. Only part of the rows carry a size: once, few, many, or a class if the clone is expanded.

NA	TRBJ2-5	TRBV7-8	TRBD2	16	TGTGCCAGCAGCAGAAGATTAGCGGGAGAACGGGAGACCCAGTACTTC	CASSRRLAGERETQYF
NA	TRBJ2-3	TRBV5-4	NA	16	TGTGCCAGCAGCTTGGTGACAGTACCTAGCACAGATACGCAGTATTTT	CASSLVTVPSTDTQYF
NA	TRBJ1-4	TRBV5-6	NA	15	TGTGCCAGCAGCTTGGAACGGGGATCGGGTGAAAAACTGTTTTTT	CASSLERGSGEKLFF
NA	TRBJ2-5	TRBV7-6	TRBD1	19	TGTGCCAGCAGCCCCACGGCTGGCCCGCTCCAGGGGGTGGTAGAGACCCAGTACTTC	CASSPTAGPLQGVVETQYF
NA	TRBJ2-5	TRBV19	TRBD2	15	TGTGCCAGTAGGTGGTCGACTAGCTATGGGGAGACCCAGTACTTC	CASRWSTSYGETQYF
NA	TRBJ2-1	TRBV7-9	NA	14	TGTGCCAGCAGCTTCCAGAGCTCCTACAATGAGCAGTTCTTC	CASSFQSSYNEQFF
NA	TRBJ2-1	TRBV29-1	TRBD2	14	TGCAGCGTCAGGACTAGCGGGAGGGCCAGCGAGCAGTTCTTC	CSVRTSGRASEQFF
NA	TRBJ2-7	TRBV7-9	TRBD1	18	TGTGCCAGCAGCTCCGCGGACAGGGGGTCTTTTACCTCCTACGAGCAGTACTTC	CASSSADRGSFTSYEQYF
NA	TRBJ2-1	TRBV7-8	NA	15	TGTGCCAGCAGCTTAGTTCGCCCAGGGGCCAATGAGCAGTTCTTC	CASSLVRPGANEQFF
NA	TRBJ1-1	TRBV20-1	NA	11	TGCAGTGCTAGAGATGGTACAGGGGCTTTCTTT	CSARDGTGAFF
once	TRBJ2-1	TRBV5-1	NA	15	TGCGCCAGCAGCCCAGGGGAGAGCTCCTACAATGAGCAGTTCTTC	CASSPGESSYNEQFF
NA	TRBJ2-1	TRBV5-1	TRBD2	13	TGCGCCAGCAGCTTATTAGCGGGAGCTGAGCAGTTCTTC	CASSLLAGAEQFF
NA	TRBJ2-7	TRBV7-3	NA	13	TGTGCCAGCAGCTTAGGCGGACCTAACGAGCAGTACTTC	CASSLGGPNEQYF
few	TRBJ2-5	TRBV2	NA	13	TGTGCCAGCAACCACGGAGACCAAGAGACCCAGTACTTC	CASNHGDQETQYF
NA	TRBJ2-1	TRBV19	NA	16	TGTGCCAGTAGTATGGGAACGGGAGAGAGAGGGAATGAGCAGTTCTTC	CASSMGTGERGNEQFF
NA	TRBJ1-5	TRBV18	NA	15	TGTGCCAGCTCACCAACGAACTCAGAGGGTCAGCCCCAGCATTTT	CASSPTNSEGQPQHF
NA	TRBJ2-7	TRBV2	NA	14	TGTGCCAGCAGTGAACGTTCCAGGATCTACGAGCAGTACTTC	CASSERSRIYEQYF
NA	TRBJ2-2	TRBV5-1	NA	17	TGCGCCAGCAGCCTACAGGGCCCCCGAACGGACACCGGGGAGCTGTTTTTT	CASSLQGPRTDTGELFF
NA	TRBJ2-7	TRBV19	TRBD1	18	TGTGCCAGTAGTATAGAAGCATCCGGGACAGGCAGCTCCTACGAGCAGTACTTC	CASSIEASGTGSSYEQYF
NA	TRBJ2-7	TRBV7-2	NA	13	TGTGCCAGCAGCTTAAATAGGGCCCACGAGCAGTACTTC	CASSLNRAHEQYF
NA	TRBJ1-1	TRBV27	NA	14	TGTGCCAGCAGTTTGAGGGGGTGGGACACTGAAGCTTTCTTT	CASSLRGWDTEAFF
NA	TRBJ2-1	TRBV6-1	NA	13	TGTGCCAGCAGCGAGCAGGGTGGGAATGAGCAGTTCTTC	CASSEQGGNEQFF
NA	TRBJ1-1	TRBV19	NA	14	TGTGCCAGTATTGGAGGGAACATGAACACTGAAGCTTTCTTT	CASIGGNMNTEAFF
NA	TRBJ2-3	TRBV5-4	TRBD2	15	TGTGCCAGCAGCTCGACTAGCGGGAAACGGGATACGCAGTATTTT	CASSSTSGKRDTQYF
NA	TRBJ2-5	TRBV6-1	TRBD1	16	TGTGCCAGCAGTGACACCGGGACAGGGACACAAGAGACCCAGTACTTC	CASSDTGTGTQETQYF
NA	TRBJ2-7	TRBV11-3	NA	15	TGTGCCAGCAGCTTAGCGGTGGACAGCTCCTACGAGCAGTACTTC	CASSLAVDSSYEQYF
NA	TRBJ2-7	TRBV6-1	NA	15	TGTGCCAGCAGTGAAGCTTGGACGGCAGACTACGAGCAGTACTTC	CASSEAWTADYEQYF
NA	TRBJ2-5	TRBV5-4	TRBD2	16	TGTGCCAGCAGCCCCGGACTAGCGGGAGGACAAGAGACCCAGTACTTC	CASSPGLAGGQETQYF
NA	TRBJ2-7	TRBV12-5	TRBD2	14	TGTGCTAGTGGTTTGCCAGGACTAGTCTACGAGCAGTACTTC	CASGLPGLVYEQYF